This paragraph covers one T cell receptor (beta chain) sequence. The antigen remains unidentified. The data are from a study of cytomegalovirus exposure and HLA in healthy donors. Primers: 60 Vbeta forward and 13 Jbeta reverse. TCRdb keeps only in-frame clones here, not all; method: immunoSEQ multiplex PCR. Of about 91,000 clones in the sample, about nine tenths are singletons; the top ten hold roughly 9%. Study outcomes and limitations: It was shown in a later analysis that HLA-associated TCR beta chains were more clonally expanded than other, equally common chains.

The ends were cut back, 2 bases at V and 6 bases at J, with 8 bases in the middle. The CDR3 length is 14 residues. Germline CDR1 and CDR2: SGHVS and FNYEAQ. The chain employs TRBV7-6 and TRBJ1-6; D call uncertain. This sequence originates from a man younger than 45 in good health and CMV-seropositive. Sequencing was done on a sample of PBMCs. CDR3 protein: CASSLQTINSPLHF. In DNA, the CDR3 is TGTGCCAGCAGCTTACAGACTATTAATTCACCCCTCCACTTT.